This T cell receptor (beta chain) was profiled in a study of sequential checkpoint blockade in melanoma. Overall study: Matched biopsies came pretreatment and at week 13 for 20 to 25 patients.

CDR3 length: 12 amino acids. Unmatched junction bases numbered 13, after V lost 7 bases and J lost 14 bases. Germline CDR1 and CDR2: GTSNPN and SVGIG (reference sequence). Regarding treatment: randomized to nivolumab then ipilimumab (arm A) or the reverse (arm B). Profiled with immunoSEQ multiplex PCR; TCRdb holds only in-frame clones, not every one. The table lists about 7,100 clones, about 28% of them singletons. This sequence joins TRBV30 and TRBJ1-1; 10 nucleotides align to TRBD1. This sequence originates from a human donor with melanoma. The material was tumor tissue (inferred from file names), obtained from a patient given nivolumab and ipilimumab in sequence. CDR3 loop: CASGEQTGGQFF. CDR3 DNA sequence: TGTGCCTCCGGGGAACAGACAGGGGGCCAATTCTTT.